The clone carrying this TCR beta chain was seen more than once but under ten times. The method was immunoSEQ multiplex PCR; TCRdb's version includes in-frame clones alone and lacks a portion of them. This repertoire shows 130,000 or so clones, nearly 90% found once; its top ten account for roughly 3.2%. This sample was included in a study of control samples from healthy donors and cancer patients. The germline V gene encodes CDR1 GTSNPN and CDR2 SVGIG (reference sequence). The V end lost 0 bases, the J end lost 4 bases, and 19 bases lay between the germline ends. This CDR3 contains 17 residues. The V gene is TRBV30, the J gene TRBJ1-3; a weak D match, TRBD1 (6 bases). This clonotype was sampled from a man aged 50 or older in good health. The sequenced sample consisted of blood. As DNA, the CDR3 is TGTGCCTGGAGTGTAGGGATGAGGGGGGGCCTCGGAAACACCATATATTTT. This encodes CAWSVGMRGGLGNTIYF. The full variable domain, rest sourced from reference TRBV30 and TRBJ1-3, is SQTIHQWPATLVQPVGSPLSLECTVEGTSNPNLYWYRQAAGRGLQLLFYSVGIGQISSEVPQNLSASRPQDRQFILSSKKLLLSDSGFYLCAWSVGMRGGLGNTIYFGEGSWLTVV.